The 3 T cell receptor beta chains below were found in one sample sequenced in a study of blood T cell repertoires in COVID-19. Profiling relied on immunoSEQ multiplex PCR, and the TCRdb table lists in-frame clones only, not all of them. The sample consists of 49,000 or so clones, approximately 85% of them appearing once. The sample taken for sequencing was peripheral blood. Every receptor here comes from an elderly woman with COVID-19, enrolled during active disease.

The chain carries TRBV11-2 and TRBJ1-1; maybe TRBD1 (5 bases). The CDR3 sequence is 14 residues long. Trimming took off 4 bases at V and 9 bases at J, with 18 bases between the two ends. CDR1 SGHAT and CDR2 FQNNGV come from the germline V gene. CDR3: CASSSTLAGNKAFF. In DNA, the CDR3 is TGTGCCAGCAGCTCCACCTTGGCAGGGAACAAAGCTTTCTTT.

The rearrangement joins TRBV27 to TRBJ1-6, with 7 bases matching TRBD1. V was clipped by 6 bases and J by 3 bases; unmatched bases: 14. The CDR3 sequence is 18 residues long. Looked up from germline, CDR1 is MNHEY and CDR2 is SMNVEV (reference sequence). This CDR3 is CASSYVGGGNNYNSPLHF. The CDR3 nucleotides are TGTGCCAGCAGCTACGTAGGGGGCGGAAACAACTATAATTCACCCCTCCACTTT.

This clone turned up a few times. The genes are TRBV7-2 and TRBJ2-1, with D tentatively TRBD2 (6 bases). V lost 0 bases to trimming and J lost 10 bases, with 7 bases between them. This CDR3 spans 12 amino acids. CDR1 and CDR2 from the germline V gene are SGHTA and FQGNSA. The CDR3 region is CASSLAAGEQFF. The CDR3 region has the DNA TGTGCCAGCAGCTTAGCTGCGGGAGAGCAGTTCTTC. The full variable domain, with the rest looked up from reference TRBV7-2 and TRBJ2-1, is GAGVSQSPSNKVTEKGKDVELRCDPISGHTALYWYRQSLGQGLEFLIYFQGNSAPDKSGLPSDRFSAERTGGSVSTLTIQRTQQEDSAVYLCASSLAAGEQFFGPGTRLTVL.